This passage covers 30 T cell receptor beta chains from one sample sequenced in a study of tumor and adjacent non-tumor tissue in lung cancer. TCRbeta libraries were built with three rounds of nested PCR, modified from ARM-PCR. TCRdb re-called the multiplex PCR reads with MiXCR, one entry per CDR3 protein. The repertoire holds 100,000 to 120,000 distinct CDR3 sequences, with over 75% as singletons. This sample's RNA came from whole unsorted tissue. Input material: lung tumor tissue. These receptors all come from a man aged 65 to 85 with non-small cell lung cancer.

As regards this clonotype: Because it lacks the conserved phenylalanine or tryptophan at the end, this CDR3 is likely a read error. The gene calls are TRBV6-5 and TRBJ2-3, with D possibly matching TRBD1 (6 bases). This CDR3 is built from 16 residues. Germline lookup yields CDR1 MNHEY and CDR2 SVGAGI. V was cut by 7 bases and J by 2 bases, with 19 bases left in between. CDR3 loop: CASNPSYRVNTDTQYL. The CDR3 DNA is TGTGCCAGCAATCCCAGTTACAGGGTGAACACAGATACGCAGTATCTT.

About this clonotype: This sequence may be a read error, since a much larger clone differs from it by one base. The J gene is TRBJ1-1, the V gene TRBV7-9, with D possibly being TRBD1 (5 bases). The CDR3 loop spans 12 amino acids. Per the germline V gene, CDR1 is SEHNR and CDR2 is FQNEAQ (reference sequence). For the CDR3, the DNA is TGTGGCACGACCGGGGACTACACTGAAGTTTTCTTT. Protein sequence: CGTTGDYTEVFF.

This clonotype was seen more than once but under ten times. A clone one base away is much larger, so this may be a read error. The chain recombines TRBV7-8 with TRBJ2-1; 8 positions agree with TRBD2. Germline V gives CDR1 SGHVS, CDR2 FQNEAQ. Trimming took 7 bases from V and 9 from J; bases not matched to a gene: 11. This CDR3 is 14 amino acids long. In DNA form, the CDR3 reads TGTGCCAGCATCCAAAGGACTAGCTTGGCTGAGCAGTTCTTC. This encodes CASIQRTSLAEQFF.

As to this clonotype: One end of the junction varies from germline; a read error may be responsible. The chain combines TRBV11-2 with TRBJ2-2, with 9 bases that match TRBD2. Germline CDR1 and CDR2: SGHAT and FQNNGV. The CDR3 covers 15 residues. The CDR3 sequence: CARSPLAGGTGELFF. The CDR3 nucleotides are TGTGCCAGGAGCCCCCTGGCGGGGGGGACCGGGGAGTTGTTTTTT.

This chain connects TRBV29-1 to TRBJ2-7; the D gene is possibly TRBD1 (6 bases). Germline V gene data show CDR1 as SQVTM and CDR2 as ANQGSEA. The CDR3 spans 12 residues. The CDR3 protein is CGAQGTNPEQYF. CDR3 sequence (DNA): TGCGGCGCCCAGGGGACGAACCCCGAGCAGTACTTC.

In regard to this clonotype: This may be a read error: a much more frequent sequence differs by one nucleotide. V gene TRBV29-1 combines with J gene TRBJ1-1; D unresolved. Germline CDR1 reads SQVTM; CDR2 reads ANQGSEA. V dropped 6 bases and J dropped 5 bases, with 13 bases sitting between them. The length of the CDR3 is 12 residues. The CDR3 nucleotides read TGCAGCGTGTTCATGTGGAGGACTGAAGCTTTCTTT. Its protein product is CSVFMWRTEAFF.

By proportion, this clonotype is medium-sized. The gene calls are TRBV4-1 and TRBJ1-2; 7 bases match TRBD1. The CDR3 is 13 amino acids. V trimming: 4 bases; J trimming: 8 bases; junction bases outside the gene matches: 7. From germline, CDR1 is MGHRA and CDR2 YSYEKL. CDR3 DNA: TGCGCCAGCAGCCCAAACAGGGGCAGAGGCTACACCTTC. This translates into CASSPNRGRGYTF.

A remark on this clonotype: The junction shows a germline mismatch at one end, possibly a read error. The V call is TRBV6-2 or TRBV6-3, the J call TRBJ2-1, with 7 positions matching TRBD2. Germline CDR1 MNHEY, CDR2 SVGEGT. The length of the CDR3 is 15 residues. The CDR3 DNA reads TGTGTCAGCAGCCCTGGGGGGGGTCTCTACAATGAGCAGCTCTTC. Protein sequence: CVSSPGGGLYNEQLF.

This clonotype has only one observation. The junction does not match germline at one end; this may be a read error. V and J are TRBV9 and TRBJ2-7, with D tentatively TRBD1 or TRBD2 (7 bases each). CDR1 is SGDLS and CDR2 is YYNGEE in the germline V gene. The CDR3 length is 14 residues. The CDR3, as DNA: TGTGTCAGCAGCCCTAGACAGGGACTAAGAGAGCAGTACTTC. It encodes CVSSPRQGLREQYF.

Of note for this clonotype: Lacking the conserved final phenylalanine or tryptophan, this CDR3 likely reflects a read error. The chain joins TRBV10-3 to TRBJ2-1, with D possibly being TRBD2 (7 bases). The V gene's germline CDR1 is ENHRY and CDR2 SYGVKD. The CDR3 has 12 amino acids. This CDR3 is CAHLKGGGEQFI. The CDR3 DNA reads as TGTGCTCATCTAAAGGGAGGGGGTGAGCAGTTCATC.

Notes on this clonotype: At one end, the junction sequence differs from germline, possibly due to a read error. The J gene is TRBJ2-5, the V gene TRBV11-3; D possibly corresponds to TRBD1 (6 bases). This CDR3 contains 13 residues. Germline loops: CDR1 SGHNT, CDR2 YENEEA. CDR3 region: CASVSGVSEIQYF. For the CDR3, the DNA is TGTGCCAGTGTGTCAGGGGTTTCGGAGATCCAGTACTTC.

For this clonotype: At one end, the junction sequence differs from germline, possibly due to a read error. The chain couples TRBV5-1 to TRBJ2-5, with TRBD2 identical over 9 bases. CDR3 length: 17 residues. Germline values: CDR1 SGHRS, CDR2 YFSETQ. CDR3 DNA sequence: TGCGCCAACAGCTTGGGGCTAGCGGGGAGGTGGCAAGAGACCCTGTACTTC. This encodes CANSLGLAGRWQETLYF.

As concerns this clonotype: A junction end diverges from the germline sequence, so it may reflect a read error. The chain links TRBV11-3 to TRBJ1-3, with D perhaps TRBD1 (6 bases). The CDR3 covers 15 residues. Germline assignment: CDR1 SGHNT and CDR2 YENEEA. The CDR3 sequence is CTSNLEGTIGNTIYF. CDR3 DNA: TGTACCAGTAACTTAGAAGGGACAATCGGAAACACCATATATTTT.

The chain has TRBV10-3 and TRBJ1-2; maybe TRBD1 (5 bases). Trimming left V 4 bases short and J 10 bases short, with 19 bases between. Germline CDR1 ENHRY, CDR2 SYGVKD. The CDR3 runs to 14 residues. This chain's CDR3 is CAISGETDFIVYTF. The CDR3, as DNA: TGTGCCATCAGTGGGGAGACAGATTTCATTGTCTACACCTTC.

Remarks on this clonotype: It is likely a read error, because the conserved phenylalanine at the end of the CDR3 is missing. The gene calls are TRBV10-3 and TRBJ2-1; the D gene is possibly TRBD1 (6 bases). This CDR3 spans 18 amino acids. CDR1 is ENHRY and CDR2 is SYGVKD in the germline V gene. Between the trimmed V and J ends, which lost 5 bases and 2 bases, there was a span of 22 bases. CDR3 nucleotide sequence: TGTGCCATCAGTTCCAATTCCTCGCGAGGGGGAACCTACAATGAGCAGTTCATC. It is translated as CAISSNSSRGGTYNEQFI.

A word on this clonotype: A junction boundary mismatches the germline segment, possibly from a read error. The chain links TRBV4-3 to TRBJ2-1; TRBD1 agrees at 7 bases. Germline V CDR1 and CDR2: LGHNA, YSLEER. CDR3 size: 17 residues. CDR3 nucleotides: TGCGCCAGCAGCCAAGAGCCAGGGGGAGCTGAATACAATGGGCAGTTCTTC. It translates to CASSQEPGGAEYNGQFF.

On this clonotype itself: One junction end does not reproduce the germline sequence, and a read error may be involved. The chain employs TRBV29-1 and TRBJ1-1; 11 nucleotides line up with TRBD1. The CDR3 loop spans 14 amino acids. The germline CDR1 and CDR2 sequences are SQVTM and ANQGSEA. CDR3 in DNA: TGCAGTGTTGGACAGGGGGCTGCTGGTACTGAAGCTTTCTTT. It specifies CSVGQGAAGTEAFF. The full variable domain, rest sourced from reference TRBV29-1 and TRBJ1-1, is SAVISQKPSRDICQRGTSLTIQCQVDSQVTMMFWYRQQPGQSLTLIATANQGSEATYESGFVIDKFPISRPNLTFSTLTVSNMSPEDSSIYLCSVGQGAAGTEAFFGQGTRLTVV.

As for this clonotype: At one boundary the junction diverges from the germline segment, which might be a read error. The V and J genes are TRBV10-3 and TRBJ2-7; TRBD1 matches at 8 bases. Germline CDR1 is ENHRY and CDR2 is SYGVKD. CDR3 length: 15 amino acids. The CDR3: CVIMGTGSLSYEQYF. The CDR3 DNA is TGTGTCATCATGGGGACAGGAAGCCTCTCCTACGAGCAGTACTTC.

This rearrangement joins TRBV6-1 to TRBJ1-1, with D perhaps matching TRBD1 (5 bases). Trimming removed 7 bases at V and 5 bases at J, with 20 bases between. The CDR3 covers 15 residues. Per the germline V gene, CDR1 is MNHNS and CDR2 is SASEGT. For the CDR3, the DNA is TGTGCCAGCACCCAATGTGGACATGGTCGTACTGAAGCTTTCTTT. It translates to CASTQCGHGRTEAFF.

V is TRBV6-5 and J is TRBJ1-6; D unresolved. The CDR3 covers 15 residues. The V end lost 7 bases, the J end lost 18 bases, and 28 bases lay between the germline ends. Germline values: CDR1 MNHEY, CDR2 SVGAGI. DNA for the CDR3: TGTGCCAGCAATTATTCCGACGGTAAAAATTCACGCCCCCACTTT. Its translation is CASNYSDGKNSRPHF.

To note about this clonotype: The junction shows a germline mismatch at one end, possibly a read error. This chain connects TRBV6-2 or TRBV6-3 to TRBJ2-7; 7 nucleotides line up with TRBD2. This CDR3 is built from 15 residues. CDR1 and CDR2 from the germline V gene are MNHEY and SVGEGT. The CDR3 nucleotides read TGTGCCAGCAGTCCTCAAAGCGGGGCCCTTATGGAGCAGCACTTC. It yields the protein CASSPQSGALMEQHF.

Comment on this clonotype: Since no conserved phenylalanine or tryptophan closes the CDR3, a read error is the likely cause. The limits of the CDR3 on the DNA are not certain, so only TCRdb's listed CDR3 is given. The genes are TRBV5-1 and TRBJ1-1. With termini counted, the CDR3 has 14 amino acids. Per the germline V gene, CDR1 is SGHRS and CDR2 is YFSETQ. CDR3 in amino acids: CASSSSGRDTEVFL.

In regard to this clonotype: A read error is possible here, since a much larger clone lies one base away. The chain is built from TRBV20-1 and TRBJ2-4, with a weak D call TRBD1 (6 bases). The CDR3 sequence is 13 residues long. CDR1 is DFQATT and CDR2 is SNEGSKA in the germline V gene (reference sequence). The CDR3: CNAIVPPGDIQYF. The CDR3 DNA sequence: TGCAATGCTATAGTTCCCCCAGGGGACATTCAGTACTTC.

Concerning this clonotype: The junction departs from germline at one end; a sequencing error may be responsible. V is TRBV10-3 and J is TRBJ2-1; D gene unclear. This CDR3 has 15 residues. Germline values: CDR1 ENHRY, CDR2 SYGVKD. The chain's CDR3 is CAINVNKPSSDERFF. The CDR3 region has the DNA TGTGCCATCAATGTAAACAAACCTTCTTCCGATGAGCGGTTCTTC.

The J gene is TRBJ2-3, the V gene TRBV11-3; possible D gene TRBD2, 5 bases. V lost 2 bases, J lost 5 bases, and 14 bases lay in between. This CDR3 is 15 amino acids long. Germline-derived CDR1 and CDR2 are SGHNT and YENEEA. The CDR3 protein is CASSLRVVGVDTQYF. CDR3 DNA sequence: TGTGCCAGCAGCTTAAGAGTGGTCGGGGTAGATACGCAGTATTTT.

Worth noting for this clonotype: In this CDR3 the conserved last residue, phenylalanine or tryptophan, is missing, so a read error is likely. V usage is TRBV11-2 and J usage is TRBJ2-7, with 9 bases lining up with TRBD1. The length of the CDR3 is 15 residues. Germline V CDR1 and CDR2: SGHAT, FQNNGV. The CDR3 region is CVSSPGTGPSYDQYL. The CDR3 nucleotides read TGTGTCAGCAGCCCCGGGACAGGGCCCTCCTACGATCAGTACCTC.

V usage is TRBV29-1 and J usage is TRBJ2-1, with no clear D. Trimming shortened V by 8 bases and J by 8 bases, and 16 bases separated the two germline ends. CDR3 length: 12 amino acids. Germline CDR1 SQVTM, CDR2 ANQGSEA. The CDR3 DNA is TGCAGCCCGGAACATGGTAAACATGAGCAGTTCTTC. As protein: CSPEHGKHEQFF.

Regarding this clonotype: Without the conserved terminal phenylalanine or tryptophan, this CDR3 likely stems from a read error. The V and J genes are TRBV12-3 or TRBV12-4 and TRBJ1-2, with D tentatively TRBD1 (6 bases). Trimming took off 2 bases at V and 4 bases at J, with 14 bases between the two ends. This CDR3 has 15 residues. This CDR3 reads CASSLSTGFGYGYTL. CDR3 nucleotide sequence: TGTGCCAGCAGTTTATCGACAGGATTTGGCTATGGCTACACCCTC.

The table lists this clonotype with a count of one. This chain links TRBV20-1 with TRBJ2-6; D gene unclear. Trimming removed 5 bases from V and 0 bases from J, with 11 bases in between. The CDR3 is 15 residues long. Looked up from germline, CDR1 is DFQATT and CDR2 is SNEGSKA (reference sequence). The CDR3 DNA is TGCAGTGCTCCTCGGATGAGCTCTGGGGCCAACGTCCTGACTTTC. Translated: CSAPRMSSGANVLTF.

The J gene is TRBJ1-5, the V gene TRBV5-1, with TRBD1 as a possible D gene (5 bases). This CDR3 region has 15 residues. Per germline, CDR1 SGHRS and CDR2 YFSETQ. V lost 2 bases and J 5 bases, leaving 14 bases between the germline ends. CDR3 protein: CASSLSWGIDQPQHF. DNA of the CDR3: TGCGCCAGCAGCTTATCATGGGGCATCGATCAGCCCCAGCATTTT.